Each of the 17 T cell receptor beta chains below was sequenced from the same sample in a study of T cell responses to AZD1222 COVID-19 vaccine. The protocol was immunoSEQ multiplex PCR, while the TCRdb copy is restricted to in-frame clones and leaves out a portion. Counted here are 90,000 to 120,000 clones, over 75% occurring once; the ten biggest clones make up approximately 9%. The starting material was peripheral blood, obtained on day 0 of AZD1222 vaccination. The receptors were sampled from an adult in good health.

Here the CDR3 reads CASSPPGAFNTEAFF. As DNA, the CDR3 is TGTGCCAGCAGTCCCCCAGGGGCTTTCAACACTGAAGCTTTCTTT. The rearrangement links TRBV28 to TRBJ1-1; weak D call: TRBD1 (6 bases). With 5 bases removed from V and 2 bases from J, the gap between germline ends came to 15 bases. The germline CDR1 and CDR2 sequences are MDHEN and SYDVKM. CDR3 length: 15 amino acids.

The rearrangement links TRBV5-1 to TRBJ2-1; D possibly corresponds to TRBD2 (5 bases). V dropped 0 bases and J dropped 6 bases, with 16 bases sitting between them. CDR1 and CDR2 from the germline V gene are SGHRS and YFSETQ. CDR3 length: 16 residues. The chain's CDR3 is CASSLVRATRGNEQFF. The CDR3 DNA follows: TGCGCCAGCAGCTTGGTGCGGGCGACCCGGGGCAATGAGCAGTTCTTC.

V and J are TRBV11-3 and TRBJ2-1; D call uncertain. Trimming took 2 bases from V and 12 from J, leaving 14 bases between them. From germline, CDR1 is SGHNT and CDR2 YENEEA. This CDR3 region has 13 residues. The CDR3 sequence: CASSLTPLWVQFF. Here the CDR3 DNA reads TGTGCCAGCAGCTTAACTCCCCTTTGGGTGCAGTTCTTC.

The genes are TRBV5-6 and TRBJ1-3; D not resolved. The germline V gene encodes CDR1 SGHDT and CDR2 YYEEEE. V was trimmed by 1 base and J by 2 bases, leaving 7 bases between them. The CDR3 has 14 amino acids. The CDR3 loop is CASSLLGTGNTIYF. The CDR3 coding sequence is TGTGCCAGCAGCTTGTTAGGAACTGGAAACACCATATATTTT.

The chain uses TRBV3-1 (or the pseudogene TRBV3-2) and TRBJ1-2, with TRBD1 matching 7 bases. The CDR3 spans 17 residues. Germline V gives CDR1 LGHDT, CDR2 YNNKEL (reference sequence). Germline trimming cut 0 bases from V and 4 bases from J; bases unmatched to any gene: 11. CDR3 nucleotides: TGTGCCAGCAGCCAAGATCCCAACAGGGGAGGAGGCTATGGCTACACCTTC. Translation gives CASSQDPNRGGGYGYTF.

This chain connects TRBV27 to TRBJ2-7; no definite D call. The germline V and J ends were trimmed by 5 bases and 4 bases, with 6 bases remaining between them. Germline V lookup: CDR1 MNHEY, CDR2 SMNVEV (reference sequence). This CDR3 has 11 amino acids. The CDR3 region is CASSDVYEQYF. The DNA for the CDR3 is TGTGCCAGCAGTGACGTATACGAGCAGTACTTC.

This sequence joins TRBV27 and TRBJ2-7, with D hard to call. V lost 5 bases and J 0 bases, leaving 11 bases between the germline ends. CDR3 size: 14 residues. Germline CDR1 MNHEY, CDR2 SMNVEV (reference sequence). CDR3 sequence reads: CASSGPFSSYEQYF. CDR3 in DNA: TGTGCCAGCAGTGGGCCCTTTTCCTCCTACGAGCAGTACTTC.

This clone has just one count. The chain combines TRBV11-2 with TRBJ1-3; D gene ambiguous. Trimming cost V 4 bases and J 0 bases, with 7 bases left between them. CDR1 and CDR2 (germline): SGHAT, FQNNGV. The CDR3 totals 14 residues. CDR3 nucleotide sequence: TGTGCCAGCAGCTCCTCGTCCTCTGGAAACACCATATATTTT. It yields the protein CASSSSSSGNTIYF.

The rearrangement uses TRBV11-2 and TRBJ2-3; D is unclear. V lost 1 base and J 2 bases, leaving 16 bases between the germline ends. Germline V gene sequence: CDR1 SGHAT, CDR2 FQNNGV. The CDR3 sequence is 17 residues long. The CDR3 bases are TGTGCCAGCAGCTTAGGTATTCGGTCTAGACTCACAGATACGCAGTATTTT. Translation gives CASSLGIRSRLTDTQYF. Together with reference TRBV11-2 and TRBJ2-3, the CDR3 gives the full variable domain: EAGVAQSPRYKIIEKRQSVAFWCNPISGHATLYWYQQILGQGPKLLIQFQNNGVVDDSQLPKDRFSAERLKGVDSTLKIQPAKLEDSAVYLCASSLGIRSRLTDTQYFGPGTRLTVL.

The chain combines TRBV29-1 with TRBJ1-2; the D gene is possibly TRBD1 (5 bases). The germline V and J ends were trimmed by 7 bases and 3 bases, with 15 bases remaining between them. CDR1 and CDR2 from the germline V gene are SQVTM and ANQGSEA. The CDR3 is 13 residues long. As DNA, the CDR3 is TGCAGCGCGAAACAGGCGTCTGACTATGGCTACACCTTC. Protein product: CSAKQASDYGYTF.

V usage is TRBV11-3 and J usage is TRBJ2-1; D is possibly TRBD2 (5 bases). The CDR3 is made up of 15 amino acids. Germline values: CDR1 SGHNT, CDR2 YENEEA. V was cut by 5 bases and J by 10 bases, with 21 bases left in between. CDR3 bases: TGTGCCAGCAGCCTCACTAGGTCCACAGTGGCGGAGCAGTTCTTC. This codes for CASSLTRSTVAEQFF.

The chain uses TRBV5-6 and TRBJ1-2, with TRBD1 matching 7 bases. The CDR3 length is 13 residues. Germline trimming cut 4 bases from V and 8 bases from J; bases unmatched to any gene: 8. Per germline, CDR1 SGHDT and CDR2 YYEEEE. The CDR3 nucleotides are TGTGCCAGCAGCGACAGGGTGGGATCGGGCTACACCTTC. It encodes CASSDRVGSGYTF.

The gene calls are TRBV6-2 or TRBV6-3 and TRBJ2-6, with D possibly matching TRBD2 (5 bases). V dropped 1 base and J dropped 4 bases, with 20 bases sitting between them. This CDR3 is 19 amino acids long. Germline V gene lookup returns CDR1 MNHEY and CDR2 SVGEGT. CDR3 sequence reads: CASSYFRQGLAAGANVLTF. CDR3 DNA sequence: TGTGCCAGCAGTTACTTCCGGCAAGGGCTAGCTGCGGGGGCCAACGTCCTGACTTTC.

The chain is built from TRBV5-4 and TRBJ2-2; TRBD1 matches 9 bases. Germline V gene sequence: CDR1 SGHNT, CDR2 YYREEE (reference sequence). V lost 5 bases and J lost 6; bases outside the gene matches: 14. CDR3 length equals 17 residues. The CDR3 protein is CASREVWDREVAGELFF. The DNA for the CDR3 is TGTGCCAGCAGGGAGGTCTGGGACAGGGAGGTCGCCGGGGAGCTGTTTTTT.

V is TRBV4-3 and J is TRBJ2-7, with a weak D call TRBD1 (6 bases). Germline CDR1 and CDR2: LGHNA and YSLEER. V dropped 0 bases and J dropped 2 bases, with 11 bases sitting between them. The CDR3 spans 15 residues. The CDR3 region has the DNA TGCGCCAGCAGCCAAGAGGGGGCGGACACCTACGAGCAGTACTTC. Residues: CASSQEGADTYEQYF.

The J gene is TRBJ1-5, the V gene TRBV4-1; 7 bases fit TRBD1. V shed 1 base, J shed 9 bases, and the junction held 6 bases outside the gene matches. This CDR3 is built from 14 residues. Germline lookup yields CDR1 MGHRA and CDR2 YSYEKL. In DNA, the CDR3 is TGCGCCAGCAGCCAAGCGACAGGGATGGGGCCCCAGCATTTT. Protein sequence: CASSQATGMGPQHF.

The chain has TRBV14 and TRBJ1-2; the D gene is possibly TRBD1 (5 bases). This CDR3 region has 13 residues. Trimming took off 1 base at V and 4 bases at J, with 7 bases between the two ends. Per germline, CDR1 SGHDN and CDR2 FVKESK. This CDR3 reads CASSQGGSYGYTF. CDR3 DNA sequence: TGTGCCAGCAGCCAAGGGGGCAGCTATGGCTACACCTTC.